These T cell receptor beta chains were read from a single sample in a study of blood T cell repertoires in COVID-19. Sequencing was performed with immunoSEQ multiplex PCR; in TCRdb, only in-frame clones are kept and a portion is missing. The sample shows a few hundred thousand clones, around four fifths of them seen only once. Material for sequencing was peripheral blood. The receptors here all came from a man aged 55 to 69 who had recovered from COVID-19. Each CDR3 is given with its conserved first and last residue. Fields, in order: D gene, CDR3 length, V gene, J gene, clone size, CDR3 DNA, CDR3 protein. The D gene is left open where the match is weak. Some rows have no size entry. The others give once, few or many, or a class for an expanded clone.

D gene: .; CDR3 length: 15; V gene: TRBV28; J gene: TRBJ2-3; clone size: .; CDR3 DNA: TGTGCCAGCAGTTTTTTTAGGGGAACCACAGATACGCAGTATTTT; CDR3 protein: CASSFFRGTTDTQYF
D gene: TRBD1; CDR3 length: 14; V gene: TRBV28; J gene: TRBJ2-7; clone size: .; CDR3 DNA: TGTGCCAGCAGTCGGGACAGGGGCGCCTACGAGCAGTACTTC; CDR3 protein: CASSRDRGAYEQYF
D gene: TRBD1; CDR3 length: 18; V gene: TRBV28; J gene: TRBJ1-5; clone size: .; CDR3 DNA: TGTGCCAGCAGTAAGAGACAGGGGGCTCAACATAGCAATCAGCCCCAGCATTTT; CDR3 protein: CASSKRQGAQHSNQPQHF
D gene: TRBD1; CDR3 length: 14; V gene: TRBV7-9; J gene: TRBJ1-5; clone size: .; CDR3 DNA: TGTGCCAGCAGCCGAGGACAGGGGTATCAGCCCCAGCATTTT; CDR3 protein: CASSRGQGYQPQHF
D gene: .; CDR3 length: 15; V gene: TRBV19; J gene: TRBJ2-5; clone size: .; CDR3 DNA: TGTGCCAGTAGTATCGGAGTCGGGGTTCAAGAGACCCAGTACTTC; CDR3 protein: CASSIGVGVQETQYF
D gene: TRBD2; CDR3 length: 14; V gene: TRBV5-1; J gene: TRBJ2-5; clone size: .; CDR3 DNA: TGCGCCAGCAGAGCCGGGACTACCCAAGAGACCCAGTACTTC; CDR3 protein: CASRAGTTQETQYF
D gene: .; CDR3 length: 16; V gene: TRBV28; J gene: TRBJ2-5; clone size: .; CDR3 DNA: TGTGCCAGCAGTTCAGAAGGGGCAGGGCGTATGGTGACCCAGTACTTC; CDR3 protein: CASSSEGAGRMVTQYF
D gene: .; CDR3 length: 15; V gene: TRBV5-1; J gene: TRBJ2-7; clone size: .; CDR3 DNA: TGCGCCAGCAGCCTGGGGACTGATCCCAGCTACGAGCAGTACTTC; CDR3 protein: CASSLGTDPSYEQYF
D gene: TRBD1; CDR3 length: 19; V gene: TRBV7-9; J gene: TRBJ2-1; clone size: many; CDR3 DNA: TGTGCCAGCAGCCAACAGCGAAAACAGGGGACAGGATCCCCCAATGAGCAGTTCTTC; CDR3 protein: CASSQQRKQGTGSPNEQFF
D gene: .; CDR3 length: 14; V gene: TRBV2; J gene: TRBJ1-2; clone size: .; CDR3 DNA: TGTGCCAGCAGTGGGAGGCGGGGGAGCTATGGCTACACCTTC; CDR3 protein: CASSGRRGSYGYTF
D gene: TRBD1; CDR3 length: 12; V gene: TRBV19; J gene: TRBJ1-2; clone size: .; CDR3 DNA: TGTGCCAGTAGTAGACAGGGTGGTGGCTACACCTTC; CDR3 protein: CASSRQGGGYTF
D gene: .; CDR3 length: 12; V gene: TRBV30; J gene: TRBJ1-1; clone size: .; CDR3 DNA: TGTGCTTTGAACAGGGAAAACACTGAAGCTTTCTTT; CDR3 protein: CALNRENTEAFF
D gene: TRBD2; CDR3 length: 15; V gene: TRBV7-9; J gene: TRBJ2-1; clone size: .; CDR3 DNA: TGTGCCAGCAGCTTATTCAGCGGGGCCTACAATGAGCAGTTCTTC; CDR3 protein: CASSLFSGAYNEQFF
D gene: .; CDR3 length: 14; V gene: TRBV4-1; J gene: TRBJ2-7; clone size: .; CDR3 DNA: TGCGCCAGCAGCCAGGGCCTCGTTCCCTACGAGCAGTACTTC; CDR3 protein: CASSQGLVPYEQYF
D gene: TRBD2; CDR3 length: 18; V gene: TRBV11-3; J gene: TRBJ2-3; clone size: .; CDR3 DNA: TGTGCCAGCAGCTTAGGGCTAGCGGGGGGGCCCGACACAGATACGCAGTATTTT; CDR3 protein: CASSLGLAGGPDTDTQYF
D gene: .; CDR3 length: 15; V gene: TRBV5-4; J gene: TRBJ2-1; clone size: .; CDR3 DNA: TGTGCCAGCAGCTTGTCTGTTGCCACCACAGCTGAGCAGTTCTTC; CDR3 protein: CASSLSVATTAEQFF
D gene: .; CDR3 length: 13; V gene: TRBV21-1; J gene: TRBJ2-1; clone size: .; CDR3 DNA: TGTGCCAGCACCCGGGAGACTAGCGGGGAGCAGTTCTTC; CDR3 protein: CASTRETSGEQFF
D gene: .; CDR3 length: 13; V gene: TRBV6-5; J gene: TRBJ1-1; clone size: .; CDR3 DNA: TGTGCCACCTGGTGGGGACAGAACACTGAAGCTTTCTTT; CDR3 protein: CATWWGQNTEAFF
D gene: .; CDR3 length: 14; V gene: TRBV6-5; J gene: TRBJ1-2; clone size: .; CDR3 DNA: TGTGCCAGCAGTTACTCGCGGGGGGCGCCTGGCTACACCTTC; CDR3 protein: CASSYSRGAPGYTF
D gene: .; CDR3 length: 14; V gene: TRBV3-1/TRBV3-2; J gene: TRBJ2-2; clone size: once; CDR3 DNA: TGTGCCAGCAGTTCTGGGACAAACACCGGGGAGCTGTTTTTT; CDR3 protein: CASSSGTNTGELFF
D gene: .; CDR3 length: 14; V gene: TRBV4-1; J gene: TRBJ1-3; clone size: .; CDR3 DNA: TGCGCCAGCAGCCAAGGGGACATCGGAAACACCATATATTTT; CDR3 protein: CASSQGDIGNTIYF
D gene: .; CDR3 length: 13; V gene: TRBV20-1; J gene: TRBJ2-3; clone size: once; CDR3 DNA: TGCAGTGCTAGTGGTCAGCCGGGTAATACGCAGTATTTT; CDR3 protein: CSASGQPGNTQYF
D gene: .; CDR3 length: 15; V gene: TRBV28; J gene: TRBJ2-3; clone size: .; CDR3 DNA: TGTGCCAGCGCTGGAGTCGGGACTCGCACAGATACGCAGTATTTT; CDR3 protein: CASAGVGTRTDTQYF
D gene: TRBD2; CDR3 length: 14; V gene: TRBV14; J gene: TRBJ2-7; clone size: .; CDR3 DNA: TGTGCCAGCAGCCAAATAGCGGGGGTCCACGAGCAGTACTTC; CDR3 protein: CASSQIAGVHEQYF
D gene: TRBD1; CDR3 length: 14; V gene: TRBV29-1; J gene: TRBJ1-5; clone size: few; CDR3 DNA: TGCAGCGTTAGGGGGGGACAGGGAGATCAGCCCCAGCATTTT; CDR3 protein: CSVRGGQGDQPQHF
D gene: .; CDR3 length: 14; V gene: TRBV5-1; J gene: TRBJ2-3; clone size: .; CDR3 DNA: TGCGCCAGCAGCTTGGCGGGGAGAACAGATACGCAGTATTTT; CDR3 protein: CASSLAGRTDTQYF
D gene: TRBD1; CDR3 length: 13; V gene: TRBV29-1; J gene: TRBJ1-4; clone size: .; CDR3 DNA: TGCAGCGTAGGGACAGGGTTTGGCGAAAAACTGTTTTTT; CDR3 protein: CSVGTGFGEKLFF
D gene: .; CDR3 length: 14; V gene: TRBV7-9; J gene: TRBJ1-1; clone size: .; CDR3 DNA: TGTGCCAGCAGCCCCGACGGGTCGGACACTGAAGCTTTCTTT; CDR3 protein: CASSPDGSDTEAFF
D gene: TRBD1; CDR3 length: 16; V gene: TRBV7-8; J gene: TRBJ2-3; clone size: .; CDR3 DNA: TGTGCCAGCAGCCCGTTAACCGGACAGGGCACAGATACGCAGTATTTT; CDR3 protein: CASSPLTGQGTDTQYF
D gene: .; CDR3 length: 12; V gene: TRBV28; J gene: TRBJ1-1; clone size: .; CDR3 DNA: TGTGCCAGCAGGGGGGGTGGCACTGAAGCTTTCTTT; CDR3 protein: CASRGGGTEAFF
D gene: .; CDR3 length: 16; V gene: TRBV7-6; J gene: TRBJ2-1; clone size: .; CDR3 DNA: TGTGCCAGCAGCTTAGGGACAGACCTATACTACAATGAGCAGTTCTTC; CDR3 protein: CASSLGTDLYYNEQFF
D gene: TRBD1; CDR3 length: 16; V gene: TRBV28; J gene: TRBJ1-2; clone size: .; CDR3 DNA: TGTGCCAGCCGCCGGGACAGGGGGCGCCCCTACTATGGCTACACCTTC; CDR3 protein: CASRRDRGRPYYGYTF
D gene: TRBD2; CDR3 length: 15; V gene: TRBV5-1; J gene: TRBJ2-1; clone size: .; CDR3 DNA: TGCGCCAGCAGCTTCGGGAGGGCCCTGGGGAATGAGCAGTTCTTC; CDR3 protein: CASSFGRALGNEQFF
D gene: .; CDR3 length: 12; V gene: TRBV21-1; J gene: TRBJ1-2; clone size: .; CDR3 DNA: TGTGCCAGCAGCCCCCCCGGTGATGGCTACACCTTC; CDR3 protein: CASSPPGDGYTF
D gene: TRBD1; CDR3 length: 15; V gene: TRBV18; J gene: TRBJ1-2; clone size: .; CDR3 DNA: TGTGCCAGCTCACCAGGGACAGGGGCCATCTATGGCTACACCTTC; CDR3 protein: CASSPGTGAIYGYTF
D gene: .; CDR3 length: 13; V gene: TRBV4-2; J gene: TRBJ1-6; clone size: few; CDR3 DNA: TGTGCCAGCAGCCAGAAATACAGAACACCCCTCCACTTT; CDR3 protein: CASSQKYRTPLHF
D gene: TRBD1; CDR3 length: 15; V gene: TRBV15; J gene: TRBJ2-1; clone size: .; CDR3 DNA: TGTGCCACCAGCCCGCGACAGGGGTCCTACAATGAGCAGTTCTTC; CDR3 protein: CATSPRQGSYNEQFF
D gene: TRBD2; CDR3 length: 17; V gene: TRBV6-6; J gene: TRBJ2-5; clone size: .; CDR3 DNA: TGTGCCAGCAGTCCCCGGACTAGCGGGAGATTCCAAGAGACCCAGTACTTC; CDR3 protein: CASSPRTSGRFQETQYF
D gene: TRBD2; CDR3 length: 13; V gene: TRBV15; J gene: TRBJ2-1; clone size: .; CDR3 DNA: TGTGCCACCAGCGCGGGAGCGTGGAATGAGCAGTTCTTC; CDR3 protein: CATSAGAWNEQFF
D gene: .; CDR3 length: 13; V gene: TRBV18; J gene: TRBJ1-4; clone size: .; CDR3 DNA: TGTGCCAGCTCGCTCGGGTTGGATGAAAAACTGTTTTTT; CDR3 protein: CASSLGLDEKLFF
D gene: .; CDR3 length: 13; V gene: TRBV11-3; J gene: TRBJ2-2; clone size: many; CDR3 DNA: TGTGCCAGCAGCGAGAGCAACACCGGGGAGCTGTTTTTT; CDR3 protein: CASSESNTGELFF
D gene: .; CDR3 length: 16; V gene: TRBV11-3; J gene: TRBJ1-5; clone size: .; CDR3 DNA: TGTGCCAGCAGCTTAGGTTTATCCAGGGTCAATCAGCCCCAGCATTTT; CDR3 protein: CASSLGLSRVNQPQHF
D gene: TRBD1; CDR3 length: 16; V gene: TRBV27; J gene: TRBJ2-3; clone size: .; CDR3 DNA: TGTGCCAGCAGTTTGCACGGGACAGAAGGCACAGATACGCAGTATTTT; CDR3 protein: CASSLHGTEGTDTQYF